This T cell receptor beta chain was observed in a study of cytomegalovirus exposure and HLA in healthy donors. On this clone itself: Antigen unknown.

Broader study findings: Cytomegalovirus association was listed for about 180 TCR beta chains. Presence/absence comparisons presumed near-even sequencing depth among donors. The authors confirmed in vitro that a few CMV-associated chains were specific for CMV antigens.

Germline values: CDR1 SGDLS, CDR2 YYNGEE. This CDR3 region has 17 residues. J was trimmed by 6 bases and V by 4 bases; bases with no gene match: 13. At the time of sampling, donors were nominally healthy, though unrecorded immune exposures were likely. The primer mix had 60 Vbeta and 13 Jbeta primers. Only in-frame clones appear in the TCRdb table, and some are missing; sequencing was by immunoSEQ multiplex PCR. The sample lists about 170,000 clones; around 80% were seen once. The genes are TRBV9 and TRBJ2-2; TRBD2 matches 9 bases. The TCR sequence derives from a male donor in good health and CMV-seronegative. Material: PBMCs. The CDR3 protein is CASSLGFQRGAPGELFF. CDR3 in DNA: TGTGCCAGCAGCCTCGGTTTCCAGCGGGGGGCGCCCGGGGAGCTGTTTTTT.